The entry below describes one T cell receptor (beta chain). Its antigen is not known. This entry is derived from a study of cytomegalovirus exposure and HLA in healthy donors. Study-level background: A previous analysis identified 95 million to 130 million unique TCR beta sequences derived from around 200 million T cells. The study, taken as a whole, reports: Most of the TCR beta V segments (in an earlier analysis) were productive either about 87% or about 30% of the time. Exclusion applied to some V segments, including TRBV6-2 and TRBV6-3, as they were indistinguishable.

V was clipped by 3 bases and J by 10 bases, with 14 bases between them. This CDR3 region has 14 residues. PCR involved 60 Vbeta and 13 Jbeta primers. The method was immunoSEQ multiplex PCR; TCRdb's version includes in-frame clones alone and lacks a portion of them. Of 120,000 to 150,000 clones listed, about 80% were seen once; the top ten hold around 6.2%. The rearrangement joins TRBV5-3 to TRBJ1-6; D ambiguous. TRBV5-3 is reported as an ORF; its role is uncertain. The origin of this receptor is a man aged 30 to 39 in good health and CMV-seropositive. The sequenced material came from PBMCs. CDR3 nucleotides: TGTGCCAGAAGCTGCCCGGGGTCGAGATCACCCCTCCACTTT. Its translation is CARSCPGSRSPLHF.